This TCR beta chain was obtained from a study of T cell repertoires in cytomegalovirus infection. Study in general: CMV infection plus the matching HLA type was flagged by public TCR beta signatures.

This clonotype was recorded a few times. MiXCR, run by TCRdb on the reads, gives a single entry per CDR3 protein. Among about 360,000 distinct CDR3 sequences listed, 15% to 20% were seen once. J lost 2 bases, V lost 4 bases, and 7 bases had no gene match. Germline CDR1 reads SQVTM; CDR2 reads ANQGSEA. The CDR3 runs 14 residues. Source material: PBMCs. The rearrangement links TRBV29-1 to TRBJ2-7; 8 bases agree with TRBD2. The sequence came from a human donor in good health (CMV status not recorded). Some clones in this sample may be carry-over from other donors' samples. The CDR3 loop reads CSVAPSGGPYEQYF. The DNA for the CDR3 is TGCAGCGTTGCTCCCAGCGGGGGTCCCTACGAGCAGTACTTC.